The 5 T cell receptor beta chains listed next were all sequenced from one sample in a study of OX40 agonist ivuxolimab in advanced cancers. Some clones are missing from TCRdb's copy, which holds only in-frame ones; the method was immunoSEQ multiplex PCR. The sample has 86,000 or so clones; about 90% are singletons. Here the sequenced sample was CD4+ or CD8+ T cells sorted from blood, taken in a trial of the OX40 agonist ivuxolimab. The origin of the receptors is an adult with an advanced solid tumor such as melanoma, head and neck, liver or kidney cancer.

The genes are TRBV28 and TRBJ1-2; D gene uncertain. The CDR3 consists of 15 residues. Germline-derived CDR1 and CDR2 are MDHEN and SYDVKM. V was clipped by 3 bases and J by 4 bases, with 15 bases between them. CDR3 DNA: TGTGCCAGCAGTTTGTCCGGCGCCAGATTCTATGGCTACACCTTC. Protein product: CASSLSGARFYGYTF.

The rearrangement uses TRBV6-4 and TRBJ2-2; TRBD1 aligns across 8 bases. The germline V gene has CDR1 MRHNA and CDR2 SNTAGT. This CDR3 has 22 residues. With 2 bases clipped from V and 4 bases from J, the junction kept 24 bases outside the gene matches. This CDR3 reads CASSDPPTVPGQVLRSTGELFF. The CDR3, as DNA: TGTGCCAGCAGTGACCCCCCCACTGTACCGGGACAGGTCCTTAGGAGCACCGGGGAGCTGTTTTTT.

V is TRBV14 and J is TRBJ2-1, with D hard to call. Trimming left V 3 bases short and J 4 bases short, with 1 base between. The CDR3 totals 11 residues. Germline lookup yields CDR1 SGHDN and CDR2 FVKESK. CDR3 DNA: TGTGCCAGCAGCCAGTACAATGAGCAGTTCTTC. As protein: CASSQYNEQFF.

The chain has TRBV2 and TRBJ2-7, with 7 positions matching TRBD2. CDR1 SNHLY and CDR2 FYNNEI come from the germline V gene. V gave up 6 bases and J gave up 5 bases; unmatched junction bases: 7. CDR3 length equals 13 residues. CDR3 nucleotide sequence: TGTGCCAGCAGACCCAGCGGGGCCCACGAGCAGTACTTC. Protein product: CASRPSGAHEQYF.

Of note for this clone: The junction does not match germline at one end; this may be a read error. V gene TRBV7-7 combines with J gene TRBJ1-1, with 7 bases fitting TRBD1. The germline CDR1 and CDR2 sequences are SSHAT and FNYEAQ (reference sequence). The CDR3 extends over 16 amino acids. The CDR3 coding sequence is TGTGCTAGCAGCTCGCCCCCCCACAGGGGCGGCGCTGAAGCTTTCTTT. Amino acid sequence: CASSSPPHRGGAEAFF.